The clone carrying this T cell receptor (beta chain) has a count of ten or more. This sample is drawn from a study of T cells in Graves' hyperthyroidism and ophthalmopathy. Over 18 months, lack of ophthalmopathy progression marked Graves' hyperthyroidism as stable. Researchers took RNA transcripts and amplified the TCR beta CDR3 regions from them. The TCR CDR3 was amplified in a first-round RT-PCR using the HTBI primer set. MiXCR was run by TCRdb on the multiplex PCR reads, yielding one entry per CDR3 protein. The table has under 400,000 distinct CDR3 sequences, roughly 21% seen once. Germline CDR1 reads DFQATT; CDR2 reads SNEGSKA (reference sequence). Trimming removed 7 bases from V and 6 bases from J, with 8 bases in between. The CDR3 is 10 residues long.

The receptor was isolated from a woman aged 45-59 years with Graves' hyperthyroidism. The chain employs TRBV20-1 and TRBJ2-3; D gene ambiguous. What was sequenced was blood. CDR3: CSVAPDTQYF. CDR3 coding DNA: TGCAGTGTAGCCCCCGATACGCAGTATTTT.